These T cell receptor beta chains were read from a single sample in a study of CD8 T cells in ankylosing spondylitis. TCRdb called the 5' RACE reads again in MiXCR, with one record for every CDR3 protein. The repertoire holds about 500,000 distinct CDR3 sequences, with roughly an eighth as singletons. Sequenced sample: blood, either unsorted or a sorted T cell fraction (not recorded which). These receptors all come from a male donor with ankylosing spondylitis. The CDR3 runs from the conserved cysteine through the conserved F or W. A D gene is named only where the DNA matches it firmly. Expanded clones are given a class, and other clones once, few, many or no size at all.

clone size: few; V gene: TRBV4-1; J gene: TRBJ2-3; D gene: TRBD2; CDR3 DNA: TGCGCCAGCAGCCAGAGAGCGGGAGTTTCAGATACGCAGTATTTT; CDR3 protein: CASSQRAGVSDTQYF
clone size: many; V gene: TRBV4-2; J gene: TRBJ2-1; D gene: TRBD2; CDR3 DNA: TGTGCCAGCAGCCAGCAACTAGCGGGAGGCTTCAATGAGCAGTTCTTC; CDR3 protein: CASSQQLAGGFNEQFF
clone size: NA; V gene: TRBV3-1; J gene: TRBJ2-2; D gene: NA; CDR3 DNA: TGTGCCAGCAGCCAAGGCCGGACAGTATCCGGGGAGCTGTTTTTT; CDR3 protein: CASSQGRTVSGELFF
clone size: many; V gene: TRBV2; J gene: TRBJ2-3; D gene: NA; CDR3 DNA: TGTGCCAGCAGTGAAGGGCTGGGGGACGTAGATACGCAGTATTTT; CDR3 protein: CASSEGLGDVDTQYF
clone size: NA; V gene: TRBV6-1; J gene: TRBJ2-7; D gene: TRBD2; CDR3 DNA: TGTGCCAGCAGGGTAGCGGGAGGAGCGGACGAGCAGTACTTC; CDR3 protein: CASRVAGGADEQYF
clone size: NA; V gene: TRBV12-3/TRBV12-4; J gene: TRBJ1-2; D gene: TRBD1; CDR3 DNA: TGTGCCAGCAGTCCCGGAGGGGGCAGAAGATTCTATGGCTACACCTTC; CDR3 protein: CASSPGGGRRFYGYTF
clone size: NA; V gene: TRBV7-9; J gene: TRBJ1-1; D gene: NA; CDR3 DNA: TGTGCCAGCAGGGAGACTTTCTTT; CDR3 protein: CASRETFF
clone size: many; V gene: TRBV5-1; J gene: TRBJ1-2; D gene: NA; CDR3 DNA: TGCGCCAGCAGCTTGGCGGGGCCCTCGAGGGGCTACACCTTC; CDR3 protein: CASSLAGPSRGYTF
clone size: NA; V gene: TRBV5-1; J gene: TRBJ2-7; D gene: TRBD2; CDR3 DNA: TGCGCCAGCAGCTTGGCTAGCGGAGGTGGTTACGAGCAGTACTTC; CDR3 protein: CASSLASGGGYEQYF
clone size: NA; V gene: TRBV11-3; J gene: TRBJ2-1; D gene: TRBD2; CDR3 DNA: TGTGCCAGCAGCTTAGTGCGGACTAGCGGGATATACAATGAGCAGTTCTTC; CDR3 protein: CASSLVRTSGIYNEQFF
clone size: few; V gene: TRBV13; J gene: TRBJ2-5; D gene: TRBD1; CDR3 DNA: TGTGCCAGCAGCCCACGGACAGGGGGAGAGCCCCAGTACTTC; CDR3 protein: CASSPRTGGEPQYF
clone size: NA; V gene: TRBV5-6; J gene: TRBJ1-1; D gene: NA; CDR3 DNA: TGTGTCAGCAGCCCCTGGGGGGACACTGAAGCTTTCTTT; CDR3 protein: CVSSPWGDTEAFF
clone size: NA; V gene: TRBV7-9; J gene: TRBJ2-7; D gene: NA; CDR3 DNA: TGTGCCAGCAGCTTAGTCCCGTTTGGGGAGCAGTACTTC; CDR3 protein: CASSLVPFGEQYF
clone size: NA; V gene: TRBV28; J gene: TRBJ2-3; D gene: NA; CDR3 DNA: TGTGCCAGCAGCTTTCGCTTAGCAGATACGCAGTATTTT; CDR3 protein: CASSFRLADTQYF
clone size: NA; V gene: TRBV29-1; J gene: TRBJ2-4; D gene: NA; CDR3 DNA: TGCAGCGGTAGACAGGGAGGAAACATTCAGTACTTC; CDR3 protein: CSGRQGGNIQYF
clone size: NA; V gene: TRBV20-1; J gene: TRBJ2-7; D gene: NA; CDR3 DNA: TGCAGTGCTAGAGATACGGCAGGCTACGAGCAGTACTTC; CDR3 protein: CSARDTAGYEQYF
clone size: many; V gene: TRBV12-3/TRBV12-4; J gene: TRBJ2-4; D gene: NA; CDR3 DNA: TGTGCCAGCAGCCCACCCGGGACACCTAAGTACTTC; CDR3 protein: CASSPPGTPKYF
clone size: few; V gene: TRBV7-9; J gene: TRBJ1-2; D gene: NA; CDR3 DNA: TGTGCCAGCAGCCAGGACAGTTCTCGGGGCTACACCTTC; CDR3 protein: CASSQDSSRGYTF
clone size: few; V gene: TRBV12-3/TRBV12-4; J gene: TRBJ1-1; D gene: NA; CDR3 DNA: TGTGCCAGCAGTTTAGCGCGGGGGGCTGAAGCTTTCTTT; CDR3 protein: CASSLARGAEAFF
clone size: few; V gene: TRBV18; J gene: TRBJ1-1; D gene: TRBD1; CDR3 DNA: TGTGCCAGCTCACCCGAAACGGGACAGTTGAACACTGAAGCTTTCTTT; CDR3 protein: CASSPETGQLNTEAFF
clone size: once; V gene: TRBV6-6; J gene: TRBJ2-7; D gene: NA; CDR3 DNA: TGTGCCAGCAGTTACGCCCTACCGGTCACACAGTACTTC; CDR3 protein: CASSYALPVTQYF
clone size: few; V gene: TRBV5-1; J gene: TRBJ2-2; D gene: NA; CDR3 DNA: TGCGCCAGCAGCGCTGAGAACACCGGGGAGCTGTTTTTT; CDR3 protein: CASSAENTGELFF
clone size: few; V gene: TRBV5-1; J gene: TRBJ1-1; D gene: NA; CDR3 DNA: TGCGCCAGCACCCGGGAGGGTCTCGCCCCCGCATCCACCCCTGAAGCTTTCTTT; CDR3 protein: CASTREGLAPASTPEAFF
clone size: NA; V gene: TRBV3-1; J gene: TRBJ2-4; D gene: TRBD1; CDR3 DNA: TGTGCCAGCAGCAAATCAGGGGGCGGAGCCAAAAACATTCAGTACTTC; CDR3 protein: CASSKSGGGAKNIQYF
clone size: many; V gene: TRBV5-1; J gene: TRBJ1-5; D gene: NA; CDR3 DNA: TGCGCCAGTTCCGCGGTCCCAGGCCAGCCCCAGCATTTT; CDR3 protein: CASSAVPGQPQHF
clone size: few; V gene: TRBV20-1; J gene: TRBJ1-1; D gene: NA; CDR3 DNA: TGCAGTGCCCGAACCGAGAACACTGAAGCTTTCTTT; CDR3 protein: CSARTENTEAFF
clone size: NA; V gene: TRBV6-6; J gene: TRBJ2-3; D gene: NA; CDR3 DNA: TGTGCCAGCAGCACTGGGGGTACGCAGTATTTT; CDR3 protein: CASSTGGTQYF
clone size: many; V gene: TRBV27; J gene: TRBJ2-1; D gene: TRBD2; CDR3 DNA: TGTGCCAGCAGTGCCCCGGGACTAGCGGGCAATGAGCAGTTCTTC; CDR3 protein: CASSAPGLAGNEQFF
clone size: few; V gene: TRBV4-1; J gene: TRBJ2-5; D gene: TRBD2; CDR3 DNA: TGCGCCAGCAGCCGGGGACTAGCGGCAGGGAGAGAGACCCAGTACTTC; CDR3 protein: CASSRGLAAGRETQYF
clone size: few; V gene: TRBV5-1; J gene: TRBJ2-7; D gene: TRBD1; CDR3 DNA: TGCGCCAGCAGCCGGGACAGCGAGACCTACGAGCAGTACTTC; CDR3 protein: CASSRDSETYEQYF
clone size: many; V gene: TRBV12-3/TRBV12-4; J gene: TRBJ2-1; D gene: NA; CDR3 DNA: TGTGCCAGCAGTTTTTTGCATGAGCAGTTCTTC; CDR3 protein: CASSFLHEQFF
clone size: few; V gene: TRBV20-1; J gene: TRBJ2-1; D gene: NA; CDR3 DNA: TGCAGTGCTAGAACCGGGACGCCTAAATTCGGGGATGAGCAGTTCTTC; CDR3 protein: CSARTGTPKFGDEQFF
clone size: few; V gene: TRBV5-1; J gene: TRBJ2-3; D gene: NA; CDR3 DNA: TGCGCCAGCAGCTTGGCCGACGATACGCAGTATTTT; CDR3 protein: CASSLADDTQYF
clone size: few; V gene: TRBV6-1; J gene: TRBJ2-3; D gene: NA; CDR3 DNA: TGTGCCAGCAGTGAAGGCACGGACAATACGCAGTATTTT; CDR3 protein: CASSEGTDNTQYF
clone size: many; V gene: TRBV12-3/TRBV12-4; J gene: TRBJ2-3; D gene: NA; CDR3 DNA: TGTGCCAGCAGCCAGGGACACACAGATACGCAGTATTTT; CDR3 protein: CASSQGHTDTQYF
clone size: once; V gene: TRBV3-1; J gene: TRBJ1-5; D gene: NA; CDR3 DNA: TGTGCCAGCAGCCCCCCACTGGGTCAGCCCCAGCATTTT; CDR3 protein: CASSPPLGQPQHF
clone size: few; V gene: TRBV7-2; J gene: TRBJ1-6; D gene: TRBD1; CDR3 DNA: TGTGCCAGCAGCCCGGGACAGGCGGGCTCACCCCTCCACTTT; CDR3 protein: CASSPGQAGSPLHF
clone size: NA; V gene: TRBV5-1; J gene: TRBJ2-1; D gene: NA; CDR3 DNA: TGCGCCAGCAGCCCCGTCCGCGGAAATGAGCAGTTCTTC; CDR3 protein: CASSPVRGNEQFF